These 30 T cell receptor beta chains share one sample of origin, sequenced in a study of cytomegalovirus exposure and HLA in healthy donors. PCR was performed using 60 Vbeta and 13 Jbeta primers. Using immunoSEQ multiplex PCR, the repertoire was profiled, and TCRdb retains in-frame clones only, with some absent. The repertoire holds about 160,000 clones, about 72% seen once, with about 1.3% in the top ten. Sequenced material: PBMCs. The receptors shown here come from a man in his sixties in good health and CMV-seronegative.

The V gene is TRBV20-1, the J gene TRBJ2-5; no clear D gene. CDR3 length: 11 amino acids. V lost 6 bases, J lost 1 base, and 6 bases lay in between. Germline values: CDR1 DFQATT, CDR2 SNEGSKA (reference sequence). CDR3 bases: TGCAGTGCCCCCCTCCAAGAGACCCAGTACTTC. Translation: CSAPLQETQYF.

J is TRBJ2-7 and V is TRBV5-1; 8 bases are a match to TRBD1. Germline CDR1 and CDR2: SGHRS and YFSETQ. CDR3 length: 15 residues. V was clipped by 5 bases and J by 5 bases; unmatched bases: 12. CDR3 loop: CASSPRPGQVNEQYF. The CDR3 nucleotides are TGCGCCAGCAGTCCCCGGCCGGGACAGGTTAACGAGCAGTACTTC.

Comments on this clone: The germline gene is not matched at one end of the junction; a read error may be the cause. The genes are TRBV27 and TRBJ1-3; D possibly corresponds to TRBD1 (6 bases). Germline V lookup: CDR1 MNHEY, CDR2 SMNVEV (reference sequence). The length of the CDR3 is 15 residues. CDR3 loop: CASMSRYRAGNTIYF. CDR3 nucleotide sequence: TGTGCCAGCATGAGCCGGTACAGGGCTGGGAACACCATATATTTT.

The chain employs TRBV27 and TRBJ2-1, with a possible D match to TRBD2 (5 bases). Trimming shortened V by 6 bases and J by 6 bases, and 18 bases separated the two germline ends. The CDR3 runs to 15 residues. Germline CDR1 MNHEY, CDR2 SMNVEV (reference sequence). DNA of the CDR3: TGTGCCAGCAGACTTAGTACGGGGTTTTTCAATGAGCAGTTCTTC. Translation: CASRLSTGFFNEQFF.

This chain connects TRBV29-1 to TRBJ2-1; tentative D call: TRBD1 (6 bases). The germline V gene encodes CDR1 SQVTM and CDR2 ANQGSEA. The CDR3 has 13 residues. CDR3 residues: CRGAKGELNEQFF. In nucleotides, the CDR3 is TGCAGGGGGGCTAAGGGGGAGTTGAATGAGCAGTTCTTC.

Here the CDR3 DNA reads TGTGCCAGCAGGACAGAGCTCGATGGCTACACCTTC. Protein: CASRTELDGYTF. J is TRBJ1-2 and V is TRBV6-4; possibly TRBD1 for D (5 bases). Germline values: CDR1 MRHNA, CDR2 SNTAGT. The CDR3 loop spans 12 amino acids. The germline V and J ends were trimmed by 6 bases and 6 bases, with 11 bases remaining between them.

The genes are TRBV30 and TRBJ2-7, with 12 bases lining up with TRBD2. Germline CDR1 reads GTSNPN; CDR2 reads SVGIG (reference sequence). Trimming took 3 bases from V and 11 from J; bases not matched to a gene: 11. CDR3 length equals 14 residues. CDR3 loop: CAWRETSGGPLEYF. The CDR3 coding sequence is TGTGCCTGGAGGGAGACTAGCGGGGGCCCGCTTGAGTACTTC.

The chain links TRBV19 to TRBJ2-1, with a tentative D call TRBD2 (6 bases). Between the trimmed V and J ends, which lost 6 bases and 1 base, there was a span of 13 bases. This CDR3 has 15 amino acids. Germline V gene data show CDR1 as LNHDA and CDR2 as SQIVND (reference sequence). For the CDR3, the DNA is TGTGCCAGTAGCTCGACCGGAGGGTCCTACAATGAGCAGTTCTTC. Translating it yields CASSSTGGSYNEQFF.

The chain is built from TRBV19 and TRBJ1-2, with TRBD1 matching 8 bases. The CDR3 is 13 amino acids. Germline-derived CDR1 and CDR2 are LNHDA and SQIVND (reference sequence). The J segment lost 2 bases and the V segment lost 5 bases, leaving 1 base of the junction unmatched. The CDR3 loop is CASSSGGNYGYTF. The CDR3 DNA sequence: TGTGCCAGTAGTTCAGGGGGCAACTATGGCTACACCTTC.

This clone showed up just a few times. The CDR3 DNA follows: TGTGCCAGCAGAGGGACAGGGGCTAAGTACGAGCAGTACTTC. Translated: CASRGTGAKYEQYF. The chain joins TRBV28 to TRBJ2-7; TRBD1 matches at 10 bases. Germline V gives CDR1 MDHEN, CDR2 SYDVKM. V lost 6 bases to trimming and J lost 4 bases; unmatched junction nucleotides: 6. This CDR3 contains 14 residues.

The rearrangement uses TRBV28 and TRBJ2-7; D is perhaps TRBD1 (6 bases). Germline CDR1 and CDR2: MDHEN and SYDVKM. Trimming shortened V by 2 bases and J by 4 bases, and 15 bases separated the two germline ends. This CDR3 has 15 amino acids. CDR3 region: CASSLIWAGVYEQYF. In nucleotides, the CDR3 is TGTGCCAGCAGTTTAATCTGGGCAGGGGTGTACGAGCAGTACTTC.

Here the CDR3 DNA reads TGTGCCAGCAGTCGGGGTAAACTGCGGGGGGATAATACAGATACGCAGTATTTT. Translation gives CASSRGKLRGDNTDTQYF. V and J are TRBV28 and TRBJ2-3, with TRBD2 identical over 8 bases. The CDR3 spans 18 residues. Germline values: CDR1 MDHEN, CDR2 SYDVKM. V dropped 5 bases and J dropped 3; count of bases not matched to a gene: 16.

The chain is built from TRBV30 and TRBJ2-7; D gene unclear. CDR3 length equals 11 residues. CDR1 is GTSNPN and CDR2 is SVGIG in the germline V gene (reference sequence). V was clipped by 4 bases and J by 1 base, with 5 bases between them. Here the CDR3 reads CAWTDSYEQYF. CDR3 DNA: TGTGCCTGGACAGATTCCTACGAGCAGTACTTC. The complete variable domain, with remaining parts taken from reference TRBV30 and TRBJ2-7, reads SQTIHQWPATLVQPVGSPLSLECTVEGTSNPNLYWYRQAAGRGLQLLFYSVGIGQISSEVPQNLSASRPQDRQFILSSKKLLLSDSGFYLCAWTDSYEQYFGPGTRLTVT.

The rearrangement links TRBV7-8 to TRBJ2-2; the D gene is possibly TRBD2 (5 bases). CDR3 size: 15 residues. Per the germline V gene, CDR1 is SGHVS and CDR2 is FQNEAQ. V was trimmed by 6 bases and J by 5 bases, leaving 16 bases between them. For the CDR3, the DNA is TGTGCCAGCAGAAAACGGAGCGGAGGAACCGGGGAGCTGTTTTTT. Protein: CASRKRSGGTGELFF.

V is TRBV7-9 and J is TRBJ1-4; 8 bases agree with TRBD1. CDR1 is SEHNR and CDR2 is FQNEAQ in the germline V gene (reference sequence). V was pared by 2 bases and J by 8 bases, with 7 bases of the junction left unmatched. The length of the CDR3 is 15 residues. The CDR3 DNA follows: TGTGCCAGCAGCTTAATTGGACAGGGAGAAGAAAAACTGTTTTTT. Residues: CASSLIGQGEEKLFF.

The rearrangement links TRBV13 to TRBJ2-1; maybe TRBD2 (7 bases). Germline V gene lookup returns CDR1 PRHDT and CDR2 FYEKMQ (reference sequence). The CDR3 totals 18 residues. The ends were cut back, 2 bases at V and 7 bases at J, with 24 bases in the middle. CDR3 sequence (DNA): TGTGCCAGCAGCTTATATAAGGGGGGAGGGCCTGGGCGGAATGAGCAGTTCTTC. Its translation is CASSLYKGGGPGRNEQFF.

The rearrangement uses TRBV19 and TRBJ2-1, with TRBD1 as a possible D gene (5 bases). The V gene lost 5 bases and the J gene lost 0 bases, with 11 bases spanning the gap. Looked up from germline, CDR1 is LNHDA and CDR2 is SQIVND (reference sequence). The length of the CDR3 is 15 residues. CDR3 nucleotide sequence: TGTGCCAGTAGTCGGTACAGGAGCTCCTACAATGAGCAGTTCTTC. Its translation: CASSRYRSSYNEQFF. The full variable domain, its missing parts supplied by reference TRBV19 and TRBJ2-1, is DGGITQSPKYLFRKEGQNVTLSCEQNLNHDAMYWYRQDPGQGLRLIYYSQIVNDFQKGDIAEGYSVSREKKESFPLTVTSAQKNPTAFYLCASSRYRSSYNEQFFGPGTRLTVL.

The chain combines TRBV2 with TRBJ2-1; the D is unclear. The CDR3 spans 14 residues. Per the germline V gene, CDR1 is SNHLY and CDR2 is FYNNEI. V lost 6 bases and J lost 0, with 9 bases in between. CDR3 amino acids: CASRSHSSYNEQFF. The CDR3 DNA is TGTGCCAGCAGGAGTCACAGCTCCTACAATGAGCAGTTCTTC.

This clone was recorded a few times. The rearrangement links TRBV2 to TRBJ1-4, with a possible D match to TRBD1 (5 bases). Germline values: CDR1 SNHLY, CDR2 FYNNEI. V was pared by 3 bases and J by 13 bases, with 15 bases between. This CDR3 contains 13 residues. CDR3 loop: CASSDRQGGRLFF. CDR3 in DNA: TGTGCCAGCAGTGACAGGCAGGGCGGTAGACTGTTTTTT. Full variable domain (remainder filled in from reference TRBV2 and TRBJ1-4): EPEVTQTPSHQVTQMGQEVILRCVPISNHLYFYWYRQILGQKVEFLVSFYNNEISEKSEIFDDQFSVERPDGSNFTLKIRSTKLEDSAMYFCASSDRQGGRLFFGSGTQLSVL.

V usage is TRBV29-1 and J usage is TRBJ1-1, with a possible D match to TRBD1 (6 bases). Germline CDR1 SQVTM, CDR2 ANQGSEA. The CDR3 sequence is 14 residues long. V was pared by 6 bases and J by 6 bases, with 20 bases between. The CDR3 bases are TGCAGCGTCTCTACGCAGGACAGCCCTTCTGAAGCTTTCTTT. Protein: CSVSTQDSPSEAFF.

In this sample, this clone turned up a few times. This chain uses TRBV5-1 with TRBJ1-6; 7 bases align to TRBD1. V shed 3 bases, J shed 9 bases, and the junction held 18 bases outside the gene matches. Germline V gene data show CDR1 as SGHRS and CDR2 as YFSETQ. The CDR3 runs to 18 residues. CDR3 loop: CASSWAPGQIEQSSPLHF. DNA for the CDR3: TGCGCCAGCAGCTGGGCCCCGGGACAGATAGAACAGTCTTCACCCCTCCACTTT.

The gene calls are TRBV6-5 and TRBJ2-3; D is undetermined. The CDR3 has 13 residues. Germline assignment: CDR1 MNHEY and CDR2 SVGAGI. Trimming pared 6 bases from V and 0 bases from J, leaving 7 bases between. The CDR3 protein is CASRTDSTDTQYF. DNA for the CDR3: TGTGCCAGCAGGACTGACAGCACAGATACGCAGTATTTT.

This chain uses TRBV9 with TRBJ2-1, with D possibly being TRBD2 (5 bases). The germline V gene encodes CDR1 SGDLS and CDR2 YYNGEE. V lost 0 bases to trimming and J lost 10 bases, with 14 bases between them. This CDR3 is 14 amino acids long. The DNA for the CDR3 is TGTGCCAGCAGCGTAGCAGGACTCAAGTACGAGCAGTTCTTC. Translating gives CASSVAGLKYEQFF.

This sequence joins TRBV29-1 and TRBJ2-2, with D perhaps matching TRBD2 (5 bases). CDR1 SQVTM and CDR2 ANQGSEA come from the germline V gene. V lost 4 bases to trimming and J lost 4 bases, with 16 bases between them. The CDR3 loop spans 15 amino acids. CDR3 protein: CSVGVSSGGTGELFF. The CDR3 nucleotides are TGCAGCGTTGGTGTCAGCAGCGGTGGCACCGGGGAGCTGTTTTTT.

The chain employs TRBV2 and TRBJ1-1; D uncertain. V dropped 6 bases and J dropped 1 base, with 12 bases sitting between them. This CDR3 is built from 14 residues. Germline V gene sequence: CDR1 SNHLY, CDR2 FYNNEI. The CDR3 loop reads CASSQEEGNTEAFF. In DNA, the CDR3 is TGTGCCAGCAGCCAGGAGGAGGGGAACACTGAAGCTTTCTTT. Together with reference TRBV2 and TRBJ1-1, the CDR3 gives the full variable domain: EPEVTQTPSHQVTQMGQEVILRCVPISNHLYFYWYRQILGQKVEFLVSFYNNEISEKSEIFDDQFSVERPDGSNFTLKIRSTKLEDSAMYFCASSQEEGNTEAFFGQGTRLTVV.

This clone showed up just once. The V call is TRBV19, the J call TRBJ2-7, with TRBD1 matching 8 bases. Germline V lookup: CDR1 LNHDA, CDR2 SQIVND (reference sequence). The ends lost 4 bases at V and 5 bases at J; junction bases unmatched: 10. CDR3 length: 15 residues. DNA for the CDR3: TGTGCCAGTAGTACCGGACAGGGTTGGTGGAACGAGCAGTACTTC. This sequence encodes CASSTGQGWWNEQYF.

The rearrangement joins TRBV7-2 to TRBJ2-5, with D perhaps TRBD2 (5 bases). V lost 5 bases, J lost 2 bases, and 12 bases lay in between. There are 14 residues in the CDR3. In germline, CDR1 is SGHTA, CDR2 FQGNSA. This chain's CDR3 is CASSLRRRQETQYF. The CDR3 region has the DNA TGTGCCAGCAGCCTCAGGAGGAGGCAAGAGACCCAGTACTTC.

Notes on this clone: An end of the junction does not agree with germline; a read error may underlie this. The CDR3, as DNA: TGTGCCAGTAGTACCCCTGAAACAGGGGCGTTTAGGAACTTC. Translated: CASSTPETGAFRNF. This chain joins TRBV19 and TRBJ2-7; 7 nucleotides line up with TRBD1. Germline assignment: CDR1 LNHDA and CDR2 SQIVND (reference sequence). CDR3 size: 14 residues. Full variable domain (rest looked up from reference TRBV19 and TRBJ2-7): DGGITQSPKYLFRKEGQNVTLSCEQNLNHDAMYWYRQDPGQGLRLIYYSQIVNDFQKGDIAEGYSVSREKKESFPLTVTSAQKNPTAFYLCASSTPETGAFRNFGPGTRLTVT.

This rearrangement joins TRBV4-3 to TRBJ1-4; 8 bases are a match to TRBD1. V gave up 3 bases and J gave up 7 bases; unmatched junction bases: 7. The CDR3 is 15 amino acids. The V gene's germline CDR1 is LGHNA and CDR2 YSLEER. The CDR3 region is CASSQGQAVTEKLFF. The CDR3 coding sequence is TGCGCCAGCAGCCAGGGACAGGCCGTGACTGAAAAACTGTTTTTT.

The CDR3 DNA reads as TGTGCCAGCAGCCAAAAGTGGGGGGAGGGCACAGATACGCAGTATTTT. Its protein product is CASSQKWGEGTDTQYF. V is TRBV5-4 and J is TRBJ2-3, with a tentative D call TRBD2 (6 bases). This CDR3 contains 16 residues. V was cut by 4 bases and J by 1 base, with 16 bases left in between. Germline values: CDR1 SGHNT, CDR2 YYREEE (reference sequence).